These 4 T cell receptor beta chains originate from one sample sequenced in a study of molecular identifiers for immune sequencing clone quantification. One entry per CDR3 protein results from TCRdb running MiXCR on the PCR reads. The sample lists a few hundred thousand distinct CDR3 sequences, around 21% occurring once. Source material: naive CD8+ T cells from blood, with Jurkat cell RNA spiked in. As for subset: FACS-sorted CD8+CD4-CCR7+CD45RA+ naive T cells. The receptor source for this set is a human donor in good health. Some libraries in this study had Jurkat cell RNA spiked in.

This clonotype has ten or more counts. This chain links TRBV28 with TRBJ2-7; D unclear. CDR3 size: 16 residues. Trimming shortened V by 6 bases and J by 4 bases, and 22 bases separated the two germline ends. Germline CDR1 MDHEN, CDR2 SYDVKM. Here the CDR3 reads CASRSPDPAPGYEQYF. The CDR3 nucleotides read TGTGCCAGCAGATCCCCAGACCCTGCGCCCGGGTACGAGCAGTACTTC. The variable domain in full, with the rest retrieved from reference TRBV28 and TRBJ2-7, is DVKVTQSSRYLVKRTGEKVFLECVQDMDHENMFWYRQDPGLGLRLIYFSYDVKMKEKGDIPEGYSVSREKKERFSLILESASTNQTSMYLCASRSPDPAPGYEQYFGPGTRLTVT.

This chain joins TRBV27 and TRBJ2-3; 9 nucleotides line up with TRBD2. J was trimmed by 4 bases and V by 3 bases; bases with no gene match: 5. The CDR3 extends over 15 amino acids. Germline CDR1 is MNHEY and CDR2 is SMNVEV (reference sequence). For the CDR3, the DNA is TGTGCCAGCAGTTTGGGTAGCGGGAGTGCAGATACGCAGTATTTT. Translating it yields CASSLGSGSADTQYF.

Remarks on this clonotype: With a much larger clone just one base away, this may be a read error. The V and J genes are TRBV29-1 and TRBJ2-7; 7 bases line up with TRBD1. Losses at the gene ends were 4 bases for V and 2 bases for J; bases not matched to a gene: 8. Germline V gives CDR1 SQVTM, CDR2 ANQGSEA. CDR3 length: 14 amino acids. CDR3 DNA: TGCAGCGTTGCGATCCGGGACAGCCCCTACGAGCAGTACTTC. It is translated as CSVAIRDSPYEQYF.

This clonotype was seen more than once but under ten times. A much bigger clone sits one base away, suggesting this may be a read error. This chain connects TRBV6-1 to TRBJ1-5; no definite D call. Per the germline V gene, CDR1 is MNHNS and CDR2 is SASEGT. Trimming removed 11 bases at V and 0 bases at J, with 14 bases between. This CDR3 has 14 amino acids. CDR3 in amino acids: CAGKSRTSNQPQHF. For the CDR3, the DNA is TGTGCCGGCAAGAGCAGGACTAGCAATCAGCCCCAGCATTTT.